The 21 T cell receptor beta chains below were found in one sample sequenced in a study of Ad26.COV2.S vaccination and SARS-CoV-2 variants. Repertoires were generated with immunoSEQ multiplex PCR, while TCRdb's copy carries only in-frame clones and drops some. This table has hundreds of thousands of clones, approximately 90% appearing once. The treatment was: over 15 received Ad26.COV2.S at low or high dose, single or two shots; about five received placebo; per-sample allocation not given. Day 63 after the first injection of vaccine or placebo was the sampling time. Sequenced material: peripheral blood, taken in a trial of Ad26.COV2.S vaccine versus placebo. Receptors were obtained from a person between 18 and 60 years old who received the Ad26.COV2.S COVID-19 vaccine or a placebo.

This chain connects TRBV19 to TRBJ2-5; D possibly matches TRBD1 or TRBD2 (5 bases each). The V and J ends lost 5 bases and 5 bases respectively, with 9 bases between them. The V gene's germline CDR1 is LNHDA and CDR2 SQIVND (reference sequence). The CDR3 has 12 residues. The CDR3 bases are TGTGCCAGTAGTCCGGGGCGGGAGACCCAGTACTTC. Translating it yields CASSPGRETQYF. Based on the CDR3 plus reference TRBV19 and TRBJ2-5, the full variable domain is DGGITQSPKYLFRKEGQNVTLSCEQNLNHDAMYWYRQDPGQGLRLIYYSQIVNDFQKGDIAEGYSVSREKKESFPLTVTSAQKNPTAFYLCASSPGRETQYFGPGTRLLVL.

The J gene is TRBJ2-1, the V gene TRBV29-1; 8 positions match TRBD1. V shed 7 bases and J 6 bases; nucleotides not matched to a gene: 8. The CDR3 covers 13 residues. The germline V gene encodes CDR1 SQVTM and CDR2 ANQGSEA. The CDR3 DNA reads as TGCAGCGCCCACAGGGGGGCAGGCAATGAGCAGTTCTTC. Translation: CSAHRGAGNEQFF.

J is TRBJ1-2 and V is TRBV6-5; TRBD1 matches 9 bases. The V gene end was trimmed by 6 bases and the J gene end by 4 bases; junction bases not matched to a gene: 9. The CDR3 contains 15 residues. Germline CDR1 is MNHEY and CDR2 is SVGAGI. The CDR3 loop reads CASRPRPGQGYGYTF. In DNA, the CDR3 is TGTGCCAGCAGGCCTAGACCGGGACAGGGCTATGGCTACACCTTC.

The V gene is TRBV5-1, the J gene TRBJ1-4; D call uncertain. In germline, CDR1 is SGHRS, CDR2 YFSETQ. The CDR3 consists of 14 residues. V shed 0 bases and J shed 6 bases, with 9 bases lying between them. CDR3 sequence reads: CASSLDGQDEKLFF. DNA of the CDR3: TGCGCCAGCAGCTTGGATGGGCAGGATGAAAAACTGTTTTTT.

Concerning this clone: This sample also contains other DNA sequences that code for the same CDR3. V gene TRBV6-5 combines with J gene TRBJ2-6, with 7 bases lining up with TRBD1. This CDR3 region has 15 residues. Trimming took 4 bases from V and 2 from J; bases not matched to a gene: 2. The germline CDR1 and CDR2 sequences are MNHEY and SVGAGI. For the CDR3, the DNA is TGTGCCAGCAGTTCCGACAGGGCTGGGGCCAACGTCCTGACTTTC. It yields the protein CASSSDRAGANVLTF.

This clone was picked up one time. The chain joins TRBV30 to TRBJ1-1; 7 nucleotides align to TRBD1. V lost 7 bases and J lost 1; bases outside the gene matches: 12. The V gene's germline CDR1 is GTSNPN and CDR2 SVGIG (reference sequence). The CDR3 length is 15 residues. DNA of the CDR3: TGTGCCTCTACGTCGCCGGGACAGAGGAACACTGAAGCTTTCTTT. It is translated as CASTSPGQRNTEAFF.

The chain has TRBV5-5 and TRBJ2-7, with D maybe TRBD1 (6 bases). CDR1 is SGHKS, CDR2 YYEKEE, per germline (reference sequence). V was cut by 4 bases and J by 4 bases, with 15 bases left in between. The CDR3 consists of 14 residues. The CDR3 loop reads CASSSPGQRYEQYF. CDR3 bases: TGTGCCAGCAGCAGCCCCGGACAGCGATACGAGCAGTACTTC.

The chain links TRBV28 to TRBJ2-1, with 11 bases lining up with TRBD2. V was pared by 6 bases and J by 4 bases, with 8 bases of the junction left unmatched. Looked up from germline, CDR1 is MDHEN and CDR2 is SYDVKM. CDR3 size: 16 residues. The DNA for the CDR3 is TGTGCCAGCAGACAACGGACTAGCGGGTTTTACAATGAGCAGTTCTTC. It yields the protein CASRQRTSGFYNEQFF.

The chain couples TRBV28 to TRBJ2-1; no reliable D call. CDR3 size: 13 residues. Between the trimmed V and J ends, which lost 2 bases and 6 bases, there was a span of 8 bases. Germline CDR1 is MDHEN and CDR2 is SYDVKM. CDR3 loop: CASSLTDGNEQFF. The DNA for the CDR3 is TGTGCCAGCAGTTTAACGGACGGCAATGAGCAGTTCTTC.

CDR3 in amino acids: CASSPPAGTGFYEQYF. The CDR3 region has the DNA TGTGCCAGCAGCCCACCCGCCGGGACAGGGTTTTACGAGCAGTACTTC. The rearrangement links TRBV7-9 to TRBJ2-7, with 9 positions matching TRBD1. The CDR3 loop spans 16 amino acids. The junction had 12 bases not matched to a gene; V was cut back by 5 bases and J by 4 bases. Germline values: CDR1 SEHNR, CDR2 FQNEAQ (reference sequence).

The V call is TRBV6-2 or TRBV6-3, the J call TRBJ2-5; 13 positions agree with TRBD2. Looked up from germline, CDR1 is MNHEY and CDR2 is SVGEGT. Trimming cost V 5 bases and J 4 bases; bases outside gene matches: 10. The CDR3 is 17 amino acids. As DNA, the CDR3 is TGTGCCAGCAGTCTACGGACTAGCGGGGGCCGTCGAGAGACCCAGTACTTC. Translating it yields CASSLRTSGGRRETQYF.

This clone was detected only once. The J gene is TRBJ2-7, the V gene TRBV28; TRBD1 matches at 9 bases. There are 15 residues in the CDR3. Germline V gene lookup returns CDR1 MDHEN and CDR2 SYDVKM. J was trimmed by 2 bases and V by 5 bases; bases with no gene match: 7. The CDR3 DNA sequence: TGTGCCAGCAGTCTTCCGGGACAGGGACCCTACGAGCAGTACTTC. Its protein product is CASSLPGQGPYEQYF. Filled out from reference TRBV28 and TRBJ2-7, the complete variable domain reads DVKVTQSSRYLVKRTGEKVFLECVQDMDHENMFWYRQDPGLGLRLIYFSYDVKMKEKGDIPEGYSVSREKKERFSLILESASTNQTSMYLCASSLPGQGPYEQYFGPGTRLTVT.

The chain couples TRBV7-9 to TRBJ2-7; unclear D gene. With 1 base removed from V and 5 bases from J, the gap between germline ends came to 3 bases. Germline-derived CDR1 and CDR2 are SEHNR and FQNEAQ (reference sequence). The CDR3 has 11 amino acids. The CDR3 nucleotides are TGTGCCAGCAGCTTAGTCCACGAGCAGTACTTC. Its translation is CASSLVHEQYF.

J is TRBJ1-2 and V is TRBV7-8; no definite D call. V was pared by 1 base and J by 0 bases, with 9 bases between. The CDR3 is 15 residues long. Germline V CDR1 and CDR2: SGHVS, FQNEAQ. As DNA, the CDR3 is TGTGCCAGCAGCTTAGGCTTAGAAACTAACTATGGCTACACCTTC. It yields the protein CASSLGLETNYGYTF.

The chain employs TRBV5-1 and TRBJ2-2; D possibly matches TRBD1 or TRBD2 (5 bases each). The germline V and J ends were trimmed by 4 bases and 2 bases, with 21 bases remaining between them. Germline V gene sequence: CDR1 SGHRS, CDR2 YFSETQ. The CDR3 sequence is 18 residues long. CDR3 protein: CASSLASQGKRNTGELFF. CDR3 sequence (DNA): TGCGCCAGCAGCCTAGCATCCCAGGGAAAGAGAAACACCGGGGAGCTGTTTTTT.

The chain is built from TRBV7-9 and TRBJ2-1, with 12 bases identical to TRBD2. Trimming cost V 5 bases and J 4 bases; bases outside gene matches: 9. CDR1 and CDR2 (germline): SEHNR, FQNEAQ (reference sequence). The CDR3 is made up of 17 amino acids. CDR3 in DNA: TGTGCCAGCAGCGCAGGCCTAGCGGGAGGGTTATACAATGAGCAGTTCTTC. It specifies CASSAGLAGGLYNEQFF.

V is TRBV10-3 and J is TRBJ2-1; weak D call: TRBD2 (5 bases). Germline CDR1 reads ENHRY; CDR2 reads SYGVKD. The germline V and J ends were trimmed by 8 bases and 0 bases, with 8 bases remaining between them. This CDR3 has 13 amino acids. This chain's CDR3 is CAISAASYNEQFF. CDR3 DNA sequence: TGTGCCATCTCAGCGGCCTCCTACAATGAGCAGTTCTTC.

This clone was seen a single time. V and J are TRBV5-1 and TRBJ2-1, with TRBD2 as a possible D gene (6 bases). V lost 0 bases, J lost 5 bases, and 12 bases lay in between. Germline assignment: CDR1 SGHRS and CDR2 YFSETQ. The CDR3 has 15 amino acids. The CDR3 reads CASSLGGMGHNEQFF. DNA of the CDR3: TGCGCCAGCAGCTTGGGCGGGATGGGTCACAATGAGCAGTTCTTC.

The V call is TRBV7-2, the J call TRBJ1-1, with a weak D call TRBD1 (6 bases). Trimming removed 2 bases from V and 1 base from J, with 11 bases in between. The CDR3 has 15 amino acids. Per the germline V gene, CDR1 is SGHTA and CDR2 is FQGNSA. The chain's CDR3 is CASSLQGQTNTEAFF. In DNA, the CDR3 is TGTGCCAGCAGCTTACAAGGACAGACGAACACTGAAGCTTTCTTT.

Only a few counts were recorded for this clone. This chain joins TRBV28 and TRBJ1-1; possibly TRBD1 for D (6 bases). The ends were cut back, 2 bases at V and 5 bases at J, with 9 bases in the middle. The CDR3 totals 13 residues. Germline CDR1 MDHEN, CDR2 SYDVKM. The chain's CDR3 is CASSLPRGTEAFF. In DNA, the CDR3 is TGTGCCAGCAGTTTACCGAGGGGGACTGAAGCTTTCTTT.

The chain has TRBV5-5 and TRBJ2-1; 7 bases agree with TRBD1. J was trimmed by 6 bases and V by 3 bases; bases with no gene match: 6. Looked up from germline, CDR1 is SGHKS and CDR2 is YYEKEE (reference sequence). This CDR3 is built from 14 residues. CDR3 nucleotide sequence: TGTGCCAGCAGCTGGGACAGTTTGGGCAATGAGCAGTTCTTC. Translated: CASSWDSLGNEQFF. Full variable domain (remainder filled in from reference TRBV5-5 and TRBJ2-1): DAGVTQSPTHLIKTRGQQVTLRCSPISGHKSVSWYQQVLGQGPQFIFQYYEKEERGRGNFPDRFSARQFPNYSSELNVNALLLGDSALYLCASSWDSLGNEQFFGPGTRLTVL.